Below, 16 T cell receptor beta chains from the same sample are listed, as sequenced in a study of regulatory T cells in long-lasting Graves disease (dated by TCRdb to the early 2020s). Libraries were made using multiplex PCR. Sequencing took place on an Illumina HiSeq 4000. CDR3 regions were amplified by Arm-PCR with iRepertoire HTBI primers to construct TCR beta libraries. TCRdb reworked the public reads: Q25 trimming with fastp, MiXCR clone assembly, productive beta chains retained. Entries are consolidated by CDR3 protein sequence, retaining the most common genes and DNA. The sample has roughly 610,000 distinct CDR3 sequences on record, about 16% of them singletons. Of the sample, about 17% falls within the top ten clones. What the time point label conveys for this sample: newly diagnosed GD, antithyroid drugs for less than 3 months. For both TCR sequencing and RNA sequencing, RNA was extracted from PBMCs using TRIzol.

These records were also assigned to another study, of T cells in Graves' hyperthyroidism and ophthalmopathy.

The sample consisted of peripheral blood mononuclear cells (PBMCs), taken at new diagnosis, from a patient treated with antithyroid drugs. The receptor set was obtained from a woman younger than 45 with Graves disease. Donor details come from another sample of the same person, matched by shared clones.

The rearrangement joins TRBV2 to TRBJ2-5; D uncertain. Trimming stripped 10 bases from V and 2 bases from J, with 8 bases between. Germline CDR1 SNHLY, CDR2 FYNNEI. This CDR3 has 11 residues. This chain's CDR3 is CATMEQETQYF. The CDR3 coding sequence is TGTGCCACGATGGAGCAAGAGACCCAGTACTTC. The full variable domain, with the rest looked up from reference TRBV2 and TRBJ2-5, is EPEVTQTPSHQVTQMGQEVILRCVPISNHLYFYWYRQILGQKVEFLVSFYNNEISEKSEIFDDQFSVERPDGSNFTLKIRSTKLEDSAMYFCATMEQETQYFGPGTRLLVL.

In this sample, this clonotype turned up many times. The chain links TRBV12-5 to TRBJ1-2, with D possibly being TRBD1 (6 bases). This CDR3 region has 15 residues. V was shortened by 1 base and J by 4 bases, with 13 bases between the two germline ends. CDR1 is LGHNT, CDR2 FRNRAP, per germline. The CDR3 loop is CASGLGLQGPYGYTF. CDR3 bases: TGTGCTAGTGGTTTGGGCCTACAGGGCCCCTATGGCTACACCTTC.

Only a few counts were recorded for this clonotype. The chain has TRBV28 and TRBJ2-5; no reliable D call. Trimming shortened V by 6 bases and J by 7 bases, and 21 bases separated the two germline ends. CDR3 length: 15 amino acids. CDR1 MDHEN and CDR2 SYDVKM come from the germline V gene. CDR3 sequence reads: CASSPLNIFLGTQYF. The CDR3 DNA is TGTGCCAGCAGCCCCCTCAATATCTTCCTGGGGACCCAGTACTTC. The complete variable domain, with remaining parts taken from reference TRBV28 and TRBJ2-5, reads DVKVTQSSRYLVKRTGEKVFLECVQDMDHENMFWYRQDPGLGLRLIYFSYDVKMKEKGDIPEGYSVSREKKERFSLILESASTNQTSMYLCASSPLNIFLGTQYFGPGTRLLVL.

This chain connects TRBV19 to TRBJ1-5; 7 bases fit TRBD1. From germline, CDR1 is LNHDA and CDR2 SQIVND (reference sequence). J lost 3 bases, V lost 7 bases, and 12 bases had no gene match. The CDR3 loop spans 16 amino acids. The CDR3 region is CASKRTGVTSNQPQHF. CDR3 in DNA: TGTGCCAGTAAGCGAACAGGGGTAACCTCCAATCAGCCCCAGCATTTT.

The V gene is TRBV27, the J gene TRBJ1-5, with no clear D. V was trimmed by 8 bases and J by 2 bases, leaving 10 bases between them. The CDR3 has 13 residues. CDR1 and CDR2 (germline): MNHEY, SMNVEV (reference sequence). The chain's CDR3 is CASALLGNQPQHF. In DNA, the CDR3 is TGTGCCAGCGCCCTTTTGGGCAATCAGCCCCAGCATTTT.

The genes are TRBV7-2 and TRBJ1-3; possible D gene TRBD1, 6 bases. Germline CDR1 and CDR2: SGHTA and FQGNSA. The CDR3 extends over 14 amino acids. Deletions cut 8 bases from V and 4 bases from J, with 15 bases between. The CDR3 region has the DNA TGTGCCAGCGGTAGAAGGGGGGCCGGAAACACCATATATTTT. Amino acid sequence: CASGRRGAGNTIYF.

This rearrangement joins TRBV12-3 or TRBV12-4 to TRBJ2-7; D unclear. Trimming left V 7 bases short and J 4 bases short, with 11 bases between. The CDR3 sequence is 12 residues long. The CDR3 sequence is CASTSDPYEQYF. The CDR3 bases are TGTGCCAGCACCTCGGATCCTTACGAGCAGTACTTC.

This clonotype was detected a few times. With a much larger clone just one base away, this may be a read error. The genes are TRBV18 and TRBJ2-1; D not resolved. CDR1 and CDR2 (germline): KGHSH, LQKENI. The CDR3 totals 15 residues. Trimming shortened V by 2 bases and J by 0 bases, and 8 bases separated the two germline ends. Here the CDR3 DNA reads TGTGCCAGCTCACCATCGGTCCCCTCCTACAATGAGCAGTTCTTC. The encoded protein is CASSPSVPSYNEQFF.

The rearrangement links TRBV28 to TRBJ1-1; possibly TRBD1 for D (5 bases). Germline CDR1 and CDR2: MDHEN and SYDVKM. The CDR3 length is 13 residues. The V gene lost 2 bases and the J gene lost 4 bases, with 8 bases spanning the gap. The CDR3 bases are TGTGCCAGCAGTTTAGGGACGTTCACTGAAGCTTTCTTT. Its protein product is CASSLGTFTEAFF.

This clonotype was seen many times. The CDR3 protein is CASRSRLDPANTGELFF. The CDR3 DNA sequence: TGTGCCAGCAGGTCCCGACTAGACCCCGCGAACACCGGGGAGCTGTTTTTT. The chain uses TRBV12-3 or TRBV12-4 and TRBJ2-2; weak D call: TRBD2 (6 bases). The CDR3 length is 17 residues. The V and J ends lost 6 bases and 0 bases respectively, with 17 bases between them.

This clonotype was detected many times. The rearrangement joins TRBV5-1 to TRBJ2-1; 7 bases match TRBD2. With V trimmed by 7 bases and J by 0 bases, 7 bases remained unmatched. Per the germline V gene, CDR1 is SGHRS and CDR2 is YFSETQ. The CDR3 totals 15 residues. The CDR3 loop is CASQQRESSYNEQFF. Here the CDR3 DNA reads TGCGCCAGCCAGCAGCGGGAAAGCTCCTACAATGAGCAGTTCTTC.

The chain employs TRBV20-1 and TRBJ1-2; D not resolved. The V gene's germline CDR1 is DFQATT and CDR2 SNEGSKA (reference sequence). The CDR3 loop spans 14 amino acids. V was cut by 6 bases and J by 7 bases, with 21 bases left in between. The CDR3 sequence: CSATKNLVPGGYTF. The CDR3 DNA follows: TGCAGTGCAACTAAGAACCTTGTTCCGGGTGGCTACACCTTC.

This clonotype has more than one count but fewer than ten. J is TRBJ1-2 and V is TRBV5-1; D remains unclear. The germline V gene encodes CDR1 SGHRS and CDR2 YFSETQ. V gave up 2 bases and J gave up 1 base, with 12 bases separating them. The CDR3 consists of 15 residues. The CDR3 region has the DNA TGCGCCAGCAGCTTTTCAGGTGTAGGTAACTATGGCTACACCTTC. Translating gives CASSFSGVGNYGYTF.

This clonotype was picked up a small number of times. This chain uses TRBV6-1 with TRBJ2-7, with a tentative D call TRBD1 (6 bases). Trimming shortened V by 6 bases and J by 4 bases, and 22 bases separated the two germline ends. This CDR3 spans 16 amino acids. CDR1 is MNHNS and CDR2 is SASEGT in the germline V gene. CDR3 bases: TGTGCCAGCAGCTCTACTTTACAGGGCTCGGGGTACGAGCAGTACTTC. Amino acid sequence: CASSSTLQGSGYEQYF.

This clonotype was seen at least ten times. The chain links TRBV7-8 to TRBJ2-1, with D perhaps matching TRBD2 (8 bases). CDR3 length: 15 residues. Trimming stripped 2 bases from V and 7 bases from J, with 15 bases between. Germline V CDR1 and CDR2: SGHVS, FQNEAQ. CDR3 region: CASSLRGGGGNEQFF. The CDR3 bases are TGTGCCAGCAGCTTACGAGGGGGCGGGGGGAATGAGCAGTTCTTC.

This clonotype was seen repeatedly, ten times or more. CDR3 loop: CASSHEITDTQYF. The DNA of the CDR3 is TGTGCCAGCAGTCACGAAATCACAGATACGCAGTATTTT. The chain carries TRBV2 and TRBJ2-3; D is unresolved. Trimming stripped 5 bases from V and 2 bases from J, with 8 bases between. The CDR3 spans 13 residues. CDR1 and CDR2 (germline): SNHLY, FYNNEI.